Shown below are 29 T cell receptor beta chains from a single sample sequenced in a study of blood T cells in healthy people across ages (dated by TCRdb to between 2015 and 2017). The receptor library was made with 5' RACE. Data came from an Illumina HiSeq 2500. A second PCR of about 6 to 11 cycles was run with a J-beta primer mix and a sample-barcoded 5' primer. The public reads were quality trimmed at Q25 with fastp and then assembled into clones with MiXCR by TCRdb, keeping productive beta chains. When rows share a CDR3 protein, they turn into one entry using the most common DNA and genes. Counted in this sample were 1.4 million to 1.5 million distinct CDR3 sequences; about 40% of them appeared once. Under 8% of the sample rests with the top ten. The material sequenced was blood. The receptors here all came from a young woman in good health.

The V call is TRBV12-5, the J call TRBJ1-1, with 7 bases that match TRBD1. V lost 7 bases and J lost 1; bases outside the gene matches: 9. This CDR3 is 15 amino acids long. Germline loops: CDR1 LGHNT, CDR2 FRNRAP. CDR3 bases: TGTGCTAGTGCCCCCTCTCCAGGGGGGAACACTGAAGCTTTCTTT. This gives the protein CASAPSPGGNTEAFF.

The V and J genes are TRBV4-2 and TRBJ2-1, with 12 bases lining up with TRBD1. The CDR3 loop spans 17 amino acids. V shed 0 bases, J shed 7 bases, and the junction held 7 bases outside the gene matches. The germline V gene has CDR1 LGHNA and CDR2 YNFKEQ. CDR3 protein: CASSQDGGQGARNEQFF. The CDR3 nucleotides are TGTGCCAGCAGCCAAGATGGGGGACAGGGGGCCAGGAATGAGCAGTTCTTC.

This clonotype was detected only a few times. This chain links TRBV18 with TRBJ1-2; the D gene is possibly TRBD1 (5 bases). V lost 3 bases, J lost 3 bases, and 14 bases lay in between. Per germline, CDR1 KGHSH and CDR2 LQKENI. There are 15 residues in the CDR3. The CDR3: CASSPGGGLHYGYTF. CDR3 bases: TGTGCCAGCTCACCCGGCGGGGGTCTTCACTATGGCTACACCTTC.

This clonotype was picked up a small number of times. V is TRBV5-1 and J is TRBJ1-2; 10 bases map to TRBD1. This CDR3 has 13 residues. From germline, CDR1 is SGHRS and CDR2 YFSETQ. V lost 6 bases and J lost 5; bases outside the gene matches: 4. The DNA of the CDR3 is TGCGCCAGCACCCCGGGACAGGGGTATGGCTACACCTTC. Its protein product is CASTPGQGYGYTF.

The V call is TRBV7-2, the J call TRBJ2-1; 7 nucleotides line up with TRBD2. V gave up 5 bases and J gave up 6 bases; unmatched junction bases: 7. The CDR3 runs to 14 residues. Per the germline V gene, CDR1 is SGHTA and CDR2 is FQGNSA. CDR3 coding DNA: TGTGCCAGCAGCGCGACTAGCATGAGCAATGAGCAGTTCTTC. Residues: CASSATSMSNEQFF.

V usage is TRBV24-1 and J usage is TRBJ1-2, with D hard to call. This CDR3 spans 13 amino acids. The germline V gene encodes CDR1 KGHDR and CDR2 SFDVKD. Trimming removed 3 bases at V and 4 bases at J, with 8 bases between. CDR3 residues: CATSDGQLYGYTF. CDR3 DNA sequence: TGTGCCACCAGTGATGGGCAACTCTATGGCTACACCTTC.

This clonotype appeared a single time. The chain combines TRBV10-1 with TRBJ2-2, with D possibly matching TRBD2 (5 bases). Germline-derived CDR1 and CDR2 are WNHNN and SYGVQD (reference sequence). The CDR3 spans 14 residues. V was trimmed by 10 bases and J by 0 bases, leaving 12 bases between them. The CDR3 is CATRGSSNTGELFF. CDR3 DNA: TGCGCCACCCGAGGGTCCTCGAACACCGGGGAGCTGTTTTTT.

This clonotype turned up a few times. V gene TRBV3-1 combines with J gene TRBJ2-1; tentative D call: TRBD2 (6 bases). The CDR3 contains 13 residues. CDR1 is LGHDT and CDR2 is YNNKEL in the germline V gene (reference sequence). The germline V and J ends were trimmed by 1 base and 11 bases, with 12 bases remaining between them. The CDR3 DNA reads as TGTGCCAGCAGCCAAGGTAGGGGACTCAAGCAGTTCTTC. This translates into CASSQGRGLKQFF.

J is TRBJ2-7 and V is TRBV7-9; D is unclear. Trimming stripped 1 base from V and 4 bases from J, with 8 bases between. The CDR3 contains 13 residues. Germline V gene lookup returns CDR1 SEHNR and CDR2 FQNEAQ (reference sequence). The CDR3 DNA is TGTGCCAGCAGCTTAGGAATCCAGTACGAGCAGTACTTC. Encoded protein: CASSLGIQYEQYF. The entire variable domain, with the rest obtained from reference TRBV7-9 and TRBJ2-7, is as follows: DTGVSQNPRHKITKRGQNVTFRCDPISEHNRLYWYRQTLGQGPEFLTYFQNEAQLEKSRLLSDRFSAERPKGSFSTLEIQRTEQGDSAMYLCASSLGIQYEQYFGPGTRLTVT.

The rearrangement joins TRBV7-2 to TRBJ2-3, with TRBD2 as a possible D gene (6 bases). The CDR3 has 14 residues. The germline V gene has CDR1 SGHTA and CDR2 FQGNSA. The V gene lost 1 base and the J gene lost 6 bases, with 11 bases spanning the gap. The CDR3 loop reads CASSLERAMDTQYF. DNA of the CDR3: TGTGCCAGCAGCTTAGAGCGGGCCATGGATACGCAGTATTTT.

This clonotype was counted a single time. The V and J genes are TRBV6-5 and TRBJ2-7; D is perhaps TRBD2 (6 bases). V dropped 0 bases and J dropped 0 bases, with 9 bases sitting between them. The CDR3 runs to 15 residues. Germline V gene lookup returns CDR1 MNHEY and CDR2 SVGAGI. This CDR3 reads CASSYSLGGSYEQYF. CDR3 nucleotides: TGTGCCAGCAGTTACTCGCTCGGGGGCTCCTACGAGCAGTACTTC.

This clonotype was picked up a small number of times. The CDR3 protein is CASSSRTSGHYEQYF. The CDR3 region has the DNA TGTGCCAGCAGTTCTCGGACTAGCGGCCACTACGAGCAGTACTTC. V usage is TRBV12-3 or TRBV12-4 and J usage is TRBJ2-5; 10 nucleotides align to TRBD2. The J call may be wrong; the DNA end is better matched by TRBJ2-7. The CDR3 totals 15 residues.

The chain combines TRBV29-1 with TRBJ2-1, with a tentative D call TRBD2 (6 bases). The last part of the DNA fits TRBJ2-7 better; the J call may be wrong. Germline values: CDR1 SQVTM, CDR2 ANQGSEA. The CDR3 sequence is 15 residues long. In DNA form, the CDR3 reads TGCAGCGGGCACGGGGACTCGAGCTCCTACAATGAGCAGTACTTC. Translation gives CSGHGDSSSYNEQYF.

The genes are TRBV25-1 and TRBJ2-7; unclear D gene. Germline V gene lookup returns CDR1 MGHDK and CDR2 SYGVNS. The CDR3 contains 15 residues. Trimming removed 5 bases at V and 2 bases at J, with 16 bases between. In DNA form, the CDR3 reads TGTGCCAGCAGTCCTAGTTTCGGTCTCCCCTACGAGCAGTACTTC. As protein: CASSPSFGLPYEQYF.

CDR3 nucleotide sequence: TGTGCCAGCACCACAGAGACAGGGGCGTATGGCTACACCTTC. The encoded protein is CASTTETGAYGYTF. The genes are TRBV12-3 or TRBV12-4 and TRBJ1-2; 8 bases are a match to TRBD1. V lost 7 bases and J lost 5; bases outside the gene matches: 9. CDR3 size: 14 residues.

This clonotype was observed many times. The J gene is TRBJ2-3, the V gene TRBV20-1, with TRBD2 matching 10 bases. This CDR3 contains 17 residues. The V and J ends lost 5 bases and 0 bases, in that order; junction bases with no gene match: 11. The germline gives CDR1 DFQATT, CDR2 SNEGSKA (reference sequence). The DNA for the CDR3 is TGCAGTGCTCCACGACTAGCGGGTGAATCTAGCACAGATACGCAGTATTTT. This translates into CSAPRLAGESSTDTQYF.

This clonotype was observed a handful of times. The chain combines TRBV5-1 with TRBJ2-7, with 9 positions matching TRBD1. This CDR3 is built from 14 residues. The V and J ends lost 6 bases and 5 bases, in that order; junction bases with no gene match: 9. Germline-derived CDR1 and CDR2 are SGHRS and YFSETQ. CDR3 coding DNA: TGCGCCAGCACCCCGGGACAGGGATCGCACGAGCAGTACTTC. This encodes CASTPGQGSHEQYF.

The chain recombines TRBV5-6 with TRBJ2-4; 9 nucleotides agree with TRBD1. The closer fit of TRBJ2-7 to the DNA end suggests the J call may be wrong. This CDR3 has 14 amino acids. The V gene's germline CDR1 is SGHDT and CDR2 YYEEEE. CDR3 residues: CASSVGDRDHEQYF. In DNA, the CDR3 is TGTGCCAGCAGCGTGGGGGACAGGGACCACGAGCAGTACTTC.

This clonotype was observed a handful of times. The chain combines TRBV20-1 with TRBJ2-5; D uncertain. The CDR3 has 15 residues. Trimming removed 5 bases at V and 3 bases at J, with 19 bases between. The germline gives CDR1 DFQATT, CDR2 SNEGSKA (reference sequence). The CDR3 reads CSALNPHSYEETQYF. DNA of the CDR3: TGCAGTGCTTTAAACCCCCACAGTTATGAAGAGACCCAGTACTTC.

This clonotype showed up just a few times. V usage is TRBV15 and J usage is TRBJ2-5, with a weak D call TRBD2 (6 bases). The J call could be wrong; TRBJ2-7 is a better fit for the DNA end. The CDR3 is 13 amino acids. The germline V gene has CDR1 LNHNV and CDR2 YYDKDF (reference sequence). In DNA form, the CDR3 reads TGTGCCACCAGCAGAGATGTCGGGAGCGAGCAGTACTTC. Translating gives CATSRDVGSEQYF.

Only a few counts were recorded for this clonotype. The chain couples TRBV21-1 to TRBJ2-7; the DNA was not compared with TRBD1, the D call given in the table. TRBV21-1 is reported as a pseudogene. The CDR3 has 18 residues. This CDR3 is CASSKMVLGQGRSYEQYF. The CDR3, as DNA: TGTGCCAGCAGCAAAATGGTACTAGGACAGGGTAGGTCCTACGAGCAGTACTTC.

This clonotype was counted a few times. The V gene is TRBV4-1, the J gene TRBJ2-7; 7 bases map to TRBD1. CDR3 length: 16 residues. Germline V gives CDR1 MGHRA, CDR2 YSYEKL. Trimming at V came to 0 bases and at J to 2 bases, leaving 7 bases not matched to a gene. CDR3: CASSQDDRAPAYEQYF. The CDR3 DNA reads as TGCGCCAGCAGCCAAGATGACAGGGCCCCCGCCTACGAGCAGTACTTC.

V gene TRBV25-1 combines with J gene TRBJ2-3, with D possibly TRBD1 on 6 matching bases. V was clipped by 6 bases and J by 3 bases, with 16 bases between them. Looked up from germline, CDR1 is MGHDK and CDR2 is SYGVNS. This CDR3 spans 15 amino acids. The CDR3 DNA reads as TGTGCCAGCAGATTTACAGGGATTTGGACAGATACGCAGTATTTT. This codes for CASRFTGIWTDTQYF. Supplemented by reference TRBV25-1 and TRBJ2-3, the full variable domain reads EADIYQTPRYLVIGTGKKITLECSQTMGHDKMYWYQQDPGMELHLIHYSYGVNSTEKGDLSSESTVSRIRTEHFPLTLESARPSHTSQYLCASRFTGIWTDTQYFGPGTRLTVL.

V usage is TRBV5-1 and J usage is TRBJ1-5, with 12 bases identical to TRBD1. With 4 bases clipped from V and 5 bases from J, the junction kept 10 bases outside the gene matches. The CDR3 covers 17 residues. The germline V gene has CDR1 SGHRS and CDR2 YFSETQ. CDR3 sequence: CASSDGTGGSSDQPQHF. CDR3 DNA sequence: TGCGCCAGCAGCGACGGGACAGGGGGCTCCTCGGATCAGCCCCAGCATTTT.

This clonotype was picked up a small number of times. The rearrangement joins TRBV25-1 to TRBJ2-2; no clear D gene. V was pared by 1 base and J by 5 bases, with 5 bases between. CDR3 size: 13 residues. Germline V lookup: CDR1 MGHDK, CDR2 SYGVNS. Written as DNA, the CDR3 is TGTGCCAGCAGTGAATCCGGGACCGGGGAGCTGTTTTTT. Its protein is CASSESGTGELFF.

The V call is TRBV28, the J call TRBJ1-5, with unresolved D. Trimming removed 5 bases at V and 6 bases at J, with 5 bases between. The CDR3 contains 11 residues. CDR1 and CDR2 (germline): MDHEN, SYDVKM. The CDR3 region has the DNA TGTGCCAGCAGTCATCCTCAGCCCCAGCATTTT. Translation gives CASSHPQPQHF.

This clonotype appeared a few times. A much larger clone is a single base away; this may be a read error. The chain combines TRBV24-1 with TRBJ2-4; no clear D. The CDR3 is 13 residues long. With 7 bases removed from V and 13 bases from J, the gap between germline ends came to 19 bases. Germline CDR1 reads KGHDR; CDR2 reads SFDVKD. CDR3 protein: CATSGPFGNEQYF. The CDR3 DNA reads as TGTGCCACCAGCGGACCATTTGGCAATGAGCAGTACTTC.

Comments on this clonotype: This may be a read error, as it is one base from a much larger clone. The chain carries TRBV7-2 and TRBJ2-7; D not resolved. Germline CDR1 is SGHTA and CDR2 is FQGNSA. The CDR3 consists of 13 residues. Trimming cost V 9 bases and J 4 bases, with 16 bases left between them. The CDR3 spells CARSSYGLYEQYF. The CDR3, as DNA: TGTGCCAGAAGTTCATACGGGTTATACGAGCAGTACTTC.

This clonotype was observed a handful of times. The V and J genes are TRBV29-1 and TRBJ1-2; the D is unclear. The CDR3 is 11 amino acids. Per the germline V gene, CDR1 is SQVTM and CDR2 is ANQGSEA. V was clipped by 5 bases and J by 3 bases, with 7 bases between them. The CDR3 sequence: CSVLSDYGYTF. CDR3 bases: TGCAGCGTTTTATCTGACTATGGCTACACCTTC.